The 6 T cell receptor beta chains below all came from one sample that was sequenced in a study of cytomegalovirus exposure and HLA in healthy donors. The PCR ran on 60 Vbeta and 13 Jbeta primers. Profiling relied on immunoSEQ multiplex PCR, and the TCRdb table lists in-frame clones only, not all of them. The sample shows roughly 160,000 clones, about three quarters of them seen only once. The sequenced material came from PBMCs. These receptors all stem from a female donor in good health and CMV-seronegative.

This chain connects TRBV18 to TRBJ1-3; the match to TRBD1 covers 7 bases. Germline V gives CDR1 KGHSH, CDR2 LQKENI. V was pared by 3 bases and J by 0 bases, with 5 bases of the junction left unmatched. The CDR3 totals 16 residues. CDR3 amino acids: CASSPYDRVSGNTIYF. CDR3 sequence (DNA): TGTGCCAGCTCACCCTATGACAGGGTCTCTGGAAACACCATATATTTT.

This rearrangement joins TRBV13 to TRBJ2-1; TRBD1 might be the D (5 bases). V dropped 0 bases and J dropped 1 base, with 7 bases sitting between them. CDR3 length equals 15 residues. Looked up from germline, CDR1 is PRHDT and CDR2 is FYEKMQ (reference sequence). The CDR3, as DNA: TGTGCCAGCAGCTTAGGTCAGGGATCCTACAATGAGCAGTTCTTC. It translates to CASSLGQGSYNEQFF.

The rearrangement joins TRBV2 to TRBJ2-7; possible D gene TRBD1, 5 bases. The germline V gene has CDR1 SNHLY and CDR2 FYNNEI. There are 14 residues in the CDR3. V was cut by 10 bases and J by 1 base, with 17 bases left in between. CDR3 sequence reads: CAIKKTATSYEQYF. The CDR3 DNA sequence: TGTGCCATAAAGAAGACAGCTACTTCCTACGAGCAGTACTTC.

The V and J genes are TRBV6-1 and TRBJ1-5; D not resolved. V lost 6 bases and J lost 1, with 13 bases in between. Germline V gene sequence: CDR1 MNHNS, CDR2 SASEGT. The CDR3 is 15 amino acids. CDR3 sequence reads: CASSPWEASNQPQHF. The CDR3 nucleotides read TGTGCCAGCAGCCCCTGGGAGGCAAGCAATCAGCCCCAGCATTTT.

This chain links TRBV6-1 with TRBJ2-1; TRBD2 matches at 8 bases. V lost 4 bases to trimming and J lost 6 bases; unmatched junction nucleotides: 14. The germline gives CDR1 MNHNS, CDR2 SASEGT. The CDR3 extends over 17 amino acids. In nucleotides, the CDR3 is TGTGCCAGCAGTGGGTCCTTGGGACTAGTCAGGCTCAATGAGCAGTTCTTC. Amino acid sequence: CASSGSLGLVRLNEQFF.

This chain connects TRBV7-9 to TRBJ1-6, with unresolved D. V was cut by 1 base and J by 0 bases, with 10 bases left in between. CDR3 length: 17 amino acids. The germline V gene encodes CDR1 SEHNR and CDR2 FQNEAQ (reference sequence). The CDR3 is CASSLDEGSSYNSPLHF. CDR3 sequence (DNA): TGTGCCAGCAGCTTAGATGAGGGAAGCTCCTATAATTCACCCCTCCACTTT.